This TCR beta chain emerged from a study of blood T cell repertoires in COVID-19. Study-level background: The cDNA or gDNA used as material had been derived from T cells, B-cell-depleted T cells, or PBMCs.

Participant age was roughly 18 to 90 years, and participants resided in about two dozen US areas. Exposed enrollees encountered a COVID-19 case at some point within 2 weeks before study entry. As originally analysed: Reference gene primer amplification gave estimated nucleated cell counts. This table comes from immunoSEQ multiplex PCR, and its TCRdb copy is limited to in-frame clones, with some not included. From that table come the V and J calls and clone size; the DNA was used to work out D and trimming. The sample records around 320,000 clones, roughly 90% being singletons. V gave up 2 bases and J gave up 6 bases; unmatched junction bases: 8. Germline values: CDR1 SNHLY, CDR2 FYNNEI. The CDR3 runs to 17 residues.

The rearrangement links TRBV2 to TRBJ2-1; TRBD1 matches 12 bases. This TCR was sampled from a woman between 45 and 65 years old who had been exposed to COVID-19. What was sequenced was PBMCs or T cells enriched from blood (not recorded which). The CDR3 sequence: CASSESPGQGAVNEQFF. CDR3 nucleotide sequence: TGTGCCAGCAGTGAAAGTCCGGGACAGGGGGCTGTCAATGAGCAGTTCTTC.